This entry lists 15 T cell receptor beta chains sequenced from one sample in a study of shared clonotypes between healthy human individuals. The data were produced by immunoSEQ multiplex PCR, yet TCRdb's version contains in-frame clones alone and is incomplete. The sample carries 950,000 to 1,300,000 clones, approximately 70% recorded once. Material for sequencing was memory CD4+ T cells sorted from blood. The sample's subset: CD45RA-negative fraction. The receptor source for this set is a man younger than 35 in good health.

This chain joins TRBV10-3 and TRBJ2-7; either TRBD1 or TRBD2 may fit D (5 bases each). CDR3 size: 13 residues. In germline, CDR1 is ENHRY, CDR2 SYGVKD. V lost 2 bases, J lost 2 bases, and 7 bases lay in between. The CDR3 DNA is TGTGCCATCAGTGAGGGGACCCCCTACGAGCAGTACTTC. Amino acids: CAISEGTPYEQYF.

This chain links TRBV5-1 with TRBJ1-2; no clear D. Per the germline V gene, CDR1 is SGHRS and CDR2 is YFSETQ. The CDR3 spans 14 residues. Trimming shortened V by 4 bases and J by 6 bases, and 16 bases separated the two germline ends. DNA for the CDR3: TGCGCCAGCAGCCCCGGTGCCCGGGCGGATGGCTACACCTTC. Protein product: CASSPGARADGYTF.

V is TRBV5-6 and J is TRBJ1-2; possibly TRBD1 for D (5 bases). There are 15 residues in the CDR3. V shed 2 bases and J shed 2 bases, with 13 bases lying between them. Germline CDR1 is SGHDT and CDR2 is YYEEEE. The CDR3 spells CASSFGSGANYGYTF. CDR3 DNA: TGTGCCAGCAGCTTTGGATCTGGGGCGAACTATGGCTACACCTTC.

The chain uses TRBV7-2 and TRBJ2-5, with D uncertain. The length of the CDR3 is 11 residues. Deletions cut 1 base from V and 12 bases from J, with 9 bases between. Germline-derived CDR1 and CDR2 are SGHTA and FQGNSA. This CDR3 is CASSLGPSEYF. CDR3 DNA sequence: TGTGCCAGCAGCTTAGGGCCCTCCGAGTACTTC.

This clone turned up a few times. The V and J genes are TRBV5-1 and TRBJ1-6, with unresolved D. The CDR3 has 15 residues. The germline V gene has CDR1 SGHRS and CDR2 YFSETQ. V gave up 1 base and J gave up 5 bases, with 10 bases separating them. This chain's CDR3 is CASSLITDNNSPLHF. DNA of the CDR3: TGCGCCAGCAGCTTGATCACGGATAATAATTCACCCCTCCACTTT.

The chain links TRBV15 to TRBJ1-1; weak D call: TRBD1 (5 bases). Between the trimmed V and J ends, which lost 5 bases and 6 bases, there was a span of 19 bases. Germline CDR1 is LNHNV and CDR2 is YYDKDF (reference sequence). CDR3 length equals 15 residues. In nucleotides, the CDR3 is TGTGCCACCAGCCCTAGGATAGACAGAGCTGCTGAAGCTTTCTTT. It translates to CATSPRIDRAAEAFF.

V gene TRBV6-4 combines with J gene TRBJ2-1; tentative D call: TRBD2 (6 bases). This CDR3 has 13 amino acids. Germline-derived CDR1 and CDR2 are MRHNA and SNTAGT. Trimming took off 6 bases at V and 5 bases at J, with 11 bases between the two ends. The DNA of the CDR3 is TGTGCCAGCAGCCGGGAGTTCGACAATGAGCAGTTCTTC. This encodes CASSREFDNEQFF.

This chain uses TRBV29-1 with TRBJ2-1; 14 bases fit TRBD2. The CDR3 has 18 residues. The germline V gene encodes CDR1 SQVTM and CDR2 ANQGSEA. J lost 7 bases, V lost 0 bases, and 11 bases had no gene match. CDR3 loop: CSVEDPLGGLAGANEQFF. The DNA of the CDR3 is TGCAGCGTTGAAGACCCTCTCGGGGGACTAGCGGGAGCAAATGAGCAGTTCTTC.

The gene calls are TRBV30 and TRBJ1-6; D uncertain. The length of the CDR3 is 12 residues. The V and J ends lost 0 bases and 9 bases respectively, with 6 bases between them. CDR1 is GTSNPN, CDR2 SVGIG, per germline (reference sequence). This CDR3 reads CAWSVLGSPLHF. The CDR3 nucleotides read TGTGCCTGGAGTGTACTAGGTTCACCCCTCCACTTT.

This chain connects TRBV9 to TRBJ2-3; D gene ambiguous. Per germline, CDR1 SGDLS and CDR2 YYNGEE. There are 15 residues in the CDR3. Trimming pared 5 bases from V and 1 base from J, leaving 14 bases between. The CDR3 nucleotides are TGTGCCAGCAGTGCCGACACCGCCCGCACAGATACGCAGTATTTT. Its protein product is CASSADTARTDTQYF.

The rearrangement uses TRBV6-1 and TRBJ2-1; D remains unclear. V was pared by 5 bases and J by 0 bases, with 8 bases between. Germline assignment: CDR1 MNHNS and CDR2 SASEGT. The CDR3 contains 14 residues. For the CDR3, the DNA is TGTGCCAGCAGTCAGCTGAGCTCCTACAATGAGCAGTTCTTC. Translation: CASSQLSSYNEQFF.

The CDR3 nucleotides are TGCGCCAGCAGCTACGGGACAGGGGGTAATGAAAAACTGTTTTTT. Residues: CASSYGTGGNEKLFF. J is TRBJ1-4 and V is TRBV5-1, with 11 bases aligning to TRBD1. Losses at the gene ends were 3 bases for V and 4 bases for J; bases not matched to a gene: 2. There are 15 residues in the CDR3. CDR1 and CDR2 from the germline V gene are SGHRS and YFSETQ. The entire variable domain, with the rest obtained from reference TRBV5-1 and TRBJ1-4, is as follows: KAGVTQTPRYLIKTRGQQVTLSCSPISGHRSVSWYQQTPGQGLQFLFEYFSETQRNKGNFPGRFSGRQFSNSRSEMNVSTLELGDSALYLCASSYGTGGNEKLFFGSGTQLSVL.

With regard to this clone: Other DNA sequences from this sample encode an identical CDR3 as well. The gene calls are TRBV5-1 and TRBJ2-7; 10 nucleotides match TRBD1. The CDR3 consists of 14 residues. Germline V gene data show CDR1 as SGHRS and CDR2 as YFSETQ. Trimming removed 4 bases from V and 1 base from J; junction bases left unmatched: 2. The chain's CDR3 is CASSRGQGSYEQYF. Written as DNA, the CDR3 is TGCGCCAGCAGCAGGGGACAGGGGTCCTACGAGCAGTACTTC. The variable domain in full, completed from reference TRBV5-1 and TRBJ2-7, reads KAGVTQTPRYLIKTRGQQVTLSCSPISGHRSVSWYQQTPGQGLQFLFEYFSETQRNKGNFPGRFSGRQFSNSRSEMNVSTLELGDSALYLCASSRGQGSYEQYFGPGTRLTVT.

V and J are TRBV5-6 and TRBJ1-2, with 9 bases identical to TRBD1. J lost 4 bases, V lost 5 bases, and 9 bases had no gene match. Germline CDR1 SGHDT, CDR2 YYEEEE. The CDR3 consists of 15 residues. The CDR3 reads CASSLDRGPSYGYTF. The CDR3 DNA is TGTGCCAGCAGTCTGGACAGGGGCCCTTCCTATGGCTACACCTTC.

The CDR3 loop reads CATGRTWGDNEQFF. The CDR3 coding sequence is TGTGCTACAGGGCGAACCTGGGGGGACAATGAGCAGTTCTTC. V usage is TRBV7-7 and J usage is TRBJ2-1; D possibly matches TRBD1 or TRBD2 (6 bases each). Germline V gene data show CDR1 as SSHAT and CDR2 as FNYEAQ (reference sequence). The CDR3 runs to 14 residues.